The 14 T cell receptor beta chains in this list originate from one sample, sequenced in a study of shared clonotypes between healthy human individuals. The assay was immunoSEQ multiplex PCR, and TCRdb's table has in-frame clones only and misses some. This sample yields about 1.1 million clones, of which about 80% are seen a single time; 0.89% belongs to the top ten. Sequencing was performed on memory CD4+ T cells from PBMCs. The subset here: CD45RA-negative fraction. The receptor set was obtained from a man between 18 and 29 years old in good health. Some clones in this sample may be carry-over from other donors' samples.

V gene TRBV4-1 combines with J gene TRBJ1-4; D unresolved. From germline, CDR1 is MGHRA and CDR2 YSYEKL. V lost 4 bases to trimming and J lost 0 bases, with 9 bases between them. The CDR3 is 15 amino acids. The CDR3 loop is CASSLLAATNEKLFF. The CDR3 nucleotides read TGCGCCAGCAGCCTCCTTGCTGCAACTAATGAAAAACTGTTTTTT.

The sample holds one count of this clone. The J gene is TRBJ2-3, the V gene TRBV30, with 10 bases lining up with TRBD2. This CDR3 spans 16 amino acids. The trim removed 2 bases at V and 0 bases at J, leaving 5 bases unmatched. Germline loops: CDR1 GTSNPN, CDR2 SVGIG (reference sequence). This chain's CDR3 is CAWSLQTSGSTDTQYF. In DNA, the CDR3 is TGTGCCTGGAGTCTCCAGACTAGCGGGAGCACAGATACGCAGTATTTT.

This rearrangement joins TRBV30 to TRBJ1-2, with D hard to call. CDR1 and CDR2 (germline): GTSNPN, SVGIG (reference sequence). CDR3 length: 11 amino acids. The V and J ends lost 2 bases and 10 bases respectively, with 11 bases between them. The CDR3 region is CAWSPRYAYTF. DNA for the CDR3: TGTGCCTGGAGTCCCAGGTACGCCTACACCTTC.

The CDR3 protein is CASSLPGHHYEQYF. CDR3 bases: TGTGCCAGCAGCTTACCAGGGCACCACTACGAGCAGTACTTC. The chain has TRBV7-9 and TRBJ2-7; maybe TRBD1 (5 bases). CDR1 and CDR2 (germline): SEHNR, FQNEAQ (reference sequence). This CDR3 comprises 14 residues. The V end was cut by 2 bases, the J end by 3 bases, with 11 bases between. The variable domain in full, with the rest retrieved from reference TRBV7-9 and TRBJ2-7, is DTGVSQNPRHKITKRGQNVTFRCDPISEHNRLYWYRQTLGQGPEFLTYFQNEAQLEKSRLLSDRFSAERPKGSFSTLEIQRTEQGDSAMYLCASSLPGHHYEQYFGPGTRLTVT.

The chain recombines TRBV7-2 with TRBJ2-3; D possibly corresponds to TRBD2 (5 bases). The CDR3 is made up of 15 amino acids. V shed 5 bases and J shed 0 bases, with 12 bases lying between them. Germline lookup yields CDR1 SGHTA and CDR2 FQGNSA. The DNA of the CDR3 is TGTGCCAGCAGCCGGACTGCAGTAAGCACAGATACGCAGTATTTT. This codes for CASSRTAVSTDTQYF.

This chain uses TRBV5-1 with TRBJ2-1; 7 nucleotides line up with TRBD1. Germline V CDR1 and CDR2: SGHRS, YFSETQ. J gave up 3 bases and V 6 bases, and 6 bases lay outside the gene matches. The CDR3 is 14 residues long. The CDR3 nucleotides read TGCGCCAGCAAGTCGACAGGGATCTACAATGAGCAGTTCTTC. It specifies CASKSTGIYNEQFF.

Concerning this clone itself: This same CDR3 is encoded by further DNA sequences in the sample. The J gene is TRBJ2-3, the V gene TRBV30; TRBD2 matches at 15 bases. In germline, CDR1 is GTSNPN, CDR2 SVGIG (reference sequence). This CDR3 region has 16 residues. V lost 3 bases to trimming and J lost 4 bases; unmatched junction nucleotides: 5. The CDR3 spells CAWSPGLAGGADTQYF. The CDR3 region has the DNA TGTGCCTGGAGCCCGGGACTAGCGGGAGGCGCAGATACGCAGTATTTT. Together with reference TRBV30 and TRBJ2-3, the CDR3 gives the full variable domain: SQTIHQWPATLVQPVGSPLSLECTVEGTSNPNLYWYRQAAGRGLQLLFYSVGIGQISSEVPQNLSASRPQDRQFILSSKKLLLSDSGFYLCAWSPGLAGGADTQYFGPGTRLTVL.

The chain is built from TRBV15 and TRBJ1-1, with D possibly being TRBD1 (5 bases). CDR1 and CDR2 (germline): LNHNV, YYDKDF (reference sequence). V was trimmed by 9 bases and J by 4 bases, leaving 18 bases between them. The length of the CDR3 is 14 residues. The CDR3 sequence is CATGDPGRATEAFF. As DNA, the CDR3 is TGTGCCACGGGGGACCCGGGGAGGGCCACTGAAGCTTTCTTT.

The chain couples TRBV10-3 to TRBJ2-1; D unresolved. The CDR3 sequence is 13 residues long. Between the trimmed V and J ends, which lost 0 bases and 6 bases, there was a span of 6 bases. Germline CDR1 ENHRY, CDR2 SYGVKD. The CDR3 DNA follows: TGTGCCATCAGTGAGTCCTTTTTCAATGAGCAGTTCTTC. Its translation: CAISESFFNEQFF.

This clone was counted only a few times. The chain uses TRBV15 and TRBJ2-3; 7 bases agree with TRBD1. CDR3 length: 16 amino acids. Germline CDR1 reads LNHNV; CDR2 reads YYDKDF (reference sequence). J lost 5 bases, V lost 0 bases, and 8 bases had no gene match. DNA for the CDR3: TGTGCCACCAGCAGAGATAAGAAGGGGGCTGGAGATACGCAGTATTTT. Its protein is CATSRDKKGAGDTQYF. Variable domain in full (rest from reference TRBV15 and TRBJ2-3): DAMVIQNPRYQVTQFGKPVTLSCSQTLNHNVMYWYQQKSSQAPKLLFHYYDKDFNNEADTPDNFQSRRPNTSFCFLDIRSPGLGDTAMYLCATSRDKKGAGDTQYFGPGTRLTVL.

This clone was found many times. Additional DNA sequences in this sample encode the identical CDR3. The rearrangement joins TRBV5-1 to TRBJ1-4; perhaps TRBD1 as D (5 bases). Trimming shortened V by 2 bases and J by 8 bases, and 13 bases separated the two germline ends. The CDR3 runs 14 residues. In germline, CDR1 is SGHRS, CDR2 YFSETQ. The CDR3: CASSLGQGAEKLFF. CDR3 DNA: TGCGCCAGCAGCTTAGGGCAGGGAGCAGAAAAACTGTTTTTT.

This rearrangement joins TRBV2 to TRBJ2-1; D gene ambiguous. With 5 bases removed from V and 5 bases from J, the gap between germline ends came to 13 bases. The CDR3 sequence is 14 residues long. Germline V gene data show CDR1 as SNHLY and CDR2 as FYNNEI. CDR3 amino acids: CASSTEPINNEQFF. The CDR3 nucleotides read TGTGCCAGCAGTACAGAGCCGATAAACAATGAGCAGTTCTTC.

The chain is built from TRBV21-1 and TRBJ2-1; whether TRBD2, the table's D call, matches the DNA was not checked. TRBV21-1 is designated a pseudogene. The CDR3 length is 13 residues. In DNA form, the CDR3 reads TGTGCCAGCAGCATACTAGCGGGTAATGAGCAGTTCTTC. This codes for CASSILAGNEQFF.

The chain joins TRBV2 to TRBJ2-2, with D possibly matching TRBD2 (5 bases). CDR1 SNHLY and CDR2 FYNNEI come from the germline V gene. Trimming shortened V by 8 bases and J by 6 bases, and 16 bases separated the two germline ends. The CDR3 runs 14 residues. In DNA form, the CDR3 reads TGTGCCAGCGAAAAGGACTTGACCCCCGGGGAGCTGTTTTTT. Translated: CASEKDLTPGELFF.